The next 14 T cell receptor beta chains were all read from a single sample in a study of T cells in Graves' hyperthyroidism and ophthalmopathy. RNA transcripts served as the template for amplifying TCR beta CDR3 regions. The TCR CDR3 was amplified in a first-round RT-PCR using the HTBI primer set. TCRdb re-called the multiplex PCR reads through MiXCR, storing one row per CDR3 protein. This sample yields 500,000 to 650,000 distinct CDR3 sequences, of which more than 14% are seen a single time; about an eighth belongs to the top ten. The sequenced material came from blood. The source is a woman aged 50 to 60 with Graves' ophthalmopathy.

This clonotype was recorded a few times. This could be a read error, since a much larger clone is one nucleotide away. The V and J genes are TRBV11-1 and TRBJ2-1; D remains unclear. Germline CDR1 and CDR2: SGHAT and FQDESV (reference sequence). The CDR3 covers 15 residues. CDR3 DNA: TGTGCCAGCAGTTCCGTGACGGGCTCCTACAATGAGCAGCTCTTC. Translated: CASSSVTGSYNEQLF.

This clonotype was seen many times. V usage is TRBV20-1 and J usage is TRBJ2-3, with 12 bases lining up with TRBD2. This CDR3 is built from 15 residues. Germline V lookup: CDR1 DFQATT, CDR2 SNEGSKA (reference sequence). With 4 bases clipped from V and 0 bases from J, the junction kept 2 bases outside the gene matches. This CDR3 reads CSATGLAGSTDTQYF. In nucleotides, the CDR3 is TGCAGTGCTACCGGACTAGCGGGGAGCACAGATACGCAGTATTTT.

Many counts were recorded for this clonotype. The chain employs TRBV12-3 or TRBV12-4 and TRBJ1-3; 7 bases match TRBD1. This CDR3 has 17 amino acids. V shed 3 bases, J shed 3 bases, and the junction held 11 bases outside the gene matches. Written as DNA, the CDR3 is TGTGCCAGCAGTTTTGGCTTAGGGGGCGCAGGTGGAAACACCATATATTTT. Encoded protein: CASSFGLGGAGGNTIYF.

This clonotype was observed many times. The rearrangement joins TRBV29-1 to TRBJ1-1; D might be TRBD1 (5 bases). V dropped 2 bases and J dropped 0 bases, with 10 bases sitting between them. Germline CDR1 SQVTM, CDR2 ANQGSEA. The CDR3 loop spans 14 amino acids. CDR3 residues: CSVEPRAMNTEAFF. Written as DNA, the CDR3 is TGCAGCGTTGAACCCAGGGCGATGAACACTGAAGCTTTCTTT.

In regard to this clonotype: A much more abundant neighbour one base away suggests this may be a read error. The gene calls are TRBV6-1 and TRBJ2-1; 7 nucleotides line up with TRBD1. The CDR3 consists of 14 residues. V gave up 9 bases and J gave up 0 bases; unmatched junction bases: 5. Germline CDR1 MNHNS, CDR2 SASEGT. The CDR3 spells CARNRDSSYNEQFF. The CDR3 DNA sequence: TGTGCCAGAAACCGGGACAGCTCCTACAATGAGCAGTTCTTC.

Many counts were recorded for this clonotype. V and J are TRBV12-3 or TRBV12-4 and TRBJ2-1, with 12 positions matching TRBD2. The CDR3 loop spans 16 amino acids. V lost 6 bases and J lost 6; bases outside the gene matches: 9. The CDR3 sequence is CASSPRLAGGFNEQFF. The CDR3 coding sequence is TGTGCCAGCAGCCCCCGCCTAGCGGGAGGGTTCAATGAGCAGTTCTTC.

This clonotype was picked up many times. The chain has TRBV20-1 and TRBJ2-3, with 7 bases lining up with TRBD1. CDR1 and CDR2 from the germline V gene are DFQATT and SNEGSKA (reference sequence). CDR3 length: 15 residues. The V segment lost 3 bases and the J segment 3 bases; nucleotides outside the gene matches: 9. This CDR3 is CSARGQRFTTDTQYF. Here the CDR3 DNA reads TGCAGTGCTAGGGGACAGCGGTTTACGACAGATACGCAGTATTTT.

This clonotype has at least ten counts. Germline is not matched at one junction end, which may reflect a read error. The chain uses TRBV28 and TRBJ1-2, with 8 bases that match TRBD1. The CDR3 contains 13 residues. Germline V gene sequence: CDR1 MDHEN, CDR2 SYDVKM. The CDR3 bases are TGTGCCAGCAGTTCAGGGGGCAACTGTGGCTACACCTTC. Translation: CASSSGGNCGYTF.

V usage is TRBV5-4 and J usage is TRBJ2-4, with 15 bases matching TRBD2. Losses at the gene ends were 4 bases for V and 2 bases for J; bases not matched to a gene: 7. Per the germline V gene, CDR1 is SGHNT and CDR2 is YYREEE (reference sequence). This CDR3 has 18 residues. The chain's CDR3 is CASSIGTSGRRSKNIQYF. For the CDR3, the DNA is TGTGCCAGCAGCATTGGGACTAGCGGGAGGAGGTCCAAAAACATTCAGTACTTC.

This clonotype was found a few times. V usage is TRBV7-9 and J usage is TRBJ1-4; D is ambiguous. CDR1 is SEHNR and CDR2 is FQNEAQ in the germline V gene (reference sequence). The CDR3 covers 13 residues. The V gene lost 8 bases and the J gene lost 8 bases, with 15 bases spanning the gap. DNA for the CDR3: TGTGCCAGCCTCCGCCCGGGTGAGGAAAAACTGTTTTTT. Residues: CASLRPGEEKLFF.

The sample holds a few counts of this clonotype. The CDR3 coding sequence is TGCGCCAGCAGCTTACGGGGGCCCATGCCTGGGGCTAGCACAGATACGCAGTATTTT. It is translated as CASSLRGPMPGASTDTQYF. This chain joins TRBV5-1 and TRBJ2-3; D may match TRBD1 or TRBD2 (6 bases each). Between the trimmed V and J ends, which lost 2 bases and 0 bases, there was a span of 22 bases. Germline CDR1 is SGHRS and CDR2 is YFSETQ. The CDR3 length is 19 residues.

This clonotype was picked up many times. The V gene is TRBV7-8, the J gene TRBJ2-7, with 13 bases lining up with TRBD2. The germline V gene encodes CDR1 SGHVS and CDR2 FQNEAQ. V gave up 3 bases and J gave up 4 bases; unmatched junction bases: 3. This CDR3 contains 15 residues. The CDR3 DNA is TGTGCCAGCAGCTTGGGACTAGCGGGAAAATACGAGCAGTACTTC. Its protein product is CASSLGLAGKYEQYF.

This clonotype was recorded a few times. V gene TRBV20-1 combines with J gene TRBJ2-6; 9 bases match TRBD1. The germline gives CDR1 DFQATT, CDR2 SNEGSKA (reference sequence). The CDR3 covers 19 residues. Unmatched junction bases numbered 13, after V lost 3 bases and J lost 1 base. CDR3 loop: CSARGTGQGILSGANVLTF. CDR3 in DNA: TGCAGTGCTAGGGGGACGGGACAGGGAATTTTGTCTGGGGCCAACGTCCTGACTTTC.

The rearrangement uses TRBV29-1 and TRBJ2-5; the match to TRBD1 covers 8 bases. The germline gives CDR1 SQVTM, CDR2 ANQGSEA. V lost 3 bases, J lost 2 bases, and 8 bases stayed unmatched. This CDR3 is built from 15 residues. The CDR3: CSVDNGQGRQETQYF. CDR3 sequence (DNA): TGCAGCGTTGATAACGGACAGGGACGGCAAGAGACCCAGTACTTC.